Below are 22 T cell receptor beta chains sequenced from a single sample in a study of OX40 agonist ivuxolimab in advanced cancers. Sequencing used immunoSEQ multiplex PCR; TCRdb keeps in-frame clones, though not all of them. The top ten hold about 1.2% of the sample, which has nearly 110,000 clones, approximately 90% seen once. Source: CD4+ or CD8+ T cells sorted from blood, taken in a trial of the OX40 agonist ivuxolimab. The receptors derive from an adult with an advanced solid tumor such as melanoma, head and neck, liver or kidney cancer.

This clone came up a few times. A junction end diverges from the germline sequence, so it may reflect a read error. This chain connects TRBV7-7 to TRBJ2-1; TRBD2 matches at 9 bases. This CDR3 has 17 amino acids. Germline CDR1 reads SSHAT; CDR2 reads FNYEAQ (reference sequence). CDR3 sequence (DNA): TGTGCTAGCAGCTTATTCTCAGTCACTAGCGGGTACAATGAGCAGTTCTTC. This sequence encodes CASSLFSVTSGYNEQFF.

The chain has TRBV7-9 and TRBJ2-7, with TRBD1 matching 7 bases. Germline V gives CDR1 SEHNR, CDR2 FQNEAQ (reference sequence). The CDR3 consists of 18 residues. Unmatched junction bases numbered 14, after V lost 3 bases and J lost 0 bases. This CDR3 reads CASSLMTNRGLNSYEQYF. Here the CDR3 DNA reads TGTGCCAGCAGCTTGATGACGAACAGGGGATTAAACTCCTACGAGCAGTACTTC.

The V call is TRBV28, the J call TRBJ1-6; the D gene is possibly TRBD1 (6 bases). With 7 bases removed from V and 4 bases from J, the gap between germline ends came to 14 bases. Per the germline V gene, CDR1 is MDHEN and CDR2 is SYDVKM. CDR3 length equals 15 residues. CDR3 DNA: TGTGCCAGCAACCAAGGGGGACCATATAATTCACCCCTCCACTTT. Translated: CASNQGGPYNSPLHF.

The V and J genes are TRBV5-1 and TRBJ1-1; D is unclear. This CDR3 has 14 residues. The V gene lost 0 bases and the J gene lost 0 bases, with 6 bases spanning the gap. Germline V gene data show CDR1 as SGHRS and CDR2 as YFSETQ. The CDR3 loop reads CASSLEAVNTEAFF. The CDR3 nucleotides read TGCGCCAGCAGCTTGGAGGCGGTGAACACTGAAGCTTTCTTT.

DNA for the CDR3: TGTGCCAGCAGTTCCGCGTTGCCAAACTATGGCTACACCTTC. This sequence encodes CASSSALPNYGYTF. J is TRBJ1-2 and V is TRBV28; no reliable D call. Deletions cut 4 bases from V and 2 bases from J, with 11 bases between. Germline lookup yields CDR1 MDHEN and CDR2 SYDVKM. The CDR3 covers 14 residues.

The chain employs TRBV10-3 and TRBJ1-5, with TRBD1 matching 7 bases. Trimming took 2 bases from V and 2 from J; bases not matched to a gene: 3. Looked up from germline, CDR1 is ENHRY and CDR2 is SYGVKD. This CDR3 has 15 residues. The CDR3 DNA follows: TGTGCCATCAGTGAGGGACAGGAGCGCAATCAGCCCCAGCATTTT. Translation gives CAISEGQERNQPQHF.

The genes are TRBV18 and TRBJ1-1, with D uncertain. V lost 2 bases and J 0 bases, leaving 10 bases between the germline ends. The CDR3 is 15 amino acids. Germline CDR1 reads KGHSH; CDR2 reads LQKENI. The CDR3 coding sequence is TGTGCCAGCTCACCAAAGGGAGAGTTGAACACTGAAGCTTTCTTT. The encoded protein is CASSPKGELNTEAFF.

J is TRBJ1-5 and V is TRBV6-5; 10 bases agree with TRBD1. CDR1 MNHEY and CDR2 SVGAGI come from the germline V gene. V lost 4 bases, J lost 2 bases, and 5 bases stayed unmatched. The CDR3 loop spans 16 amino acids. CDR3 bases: TGTGCCAGCAGTTTAACCGGGACAGGGGGCAATCAGCCCCAGCATTTT. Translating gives CASSLTGTGGNQPQHF.

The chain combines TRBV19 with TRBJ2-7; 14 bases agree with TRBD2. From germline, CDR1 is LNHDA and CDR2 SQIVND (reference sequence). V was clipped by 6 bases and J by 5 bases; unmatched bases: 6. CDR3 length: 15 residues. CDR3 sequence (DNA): TGTGCCAGTAGGGGACTAGCGGGAGACGACGACGAGCAGTACTTC. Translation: CASRGLAGDDDEQYF.

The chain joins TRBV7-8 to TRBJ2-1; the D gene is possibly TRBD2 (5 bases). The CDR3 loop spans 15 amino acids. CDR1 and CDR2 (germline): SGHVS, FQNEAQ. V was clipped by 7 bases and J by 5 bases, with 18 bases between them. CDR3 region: CASTSGGNSNNEQFF. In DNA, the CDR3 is TGTGCCAGCACCTCTGGAGGAAACAGCAACAATGAGCAGTTCTTC. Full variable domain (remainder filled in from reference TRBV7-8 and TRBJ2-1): GAGVSQSPRYKVAKRGQDVALRCDPISGHVSLFWYQQALGQGPEFLTYFQNEAQLDKSGLPSDRFFAERPEGSVSTLKIQRTQQEDSAVYLCASTSGGNSNNEQFFGPGTRLTVL.

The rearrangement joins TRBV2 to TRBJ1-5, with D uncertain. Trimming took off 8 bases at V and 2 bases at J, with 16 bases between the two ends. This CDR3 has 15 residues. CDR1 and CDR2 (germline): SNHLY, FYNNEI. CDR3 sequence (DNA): TGTGCCAGCGCTAACGACGGACCTCGCAATCAGCCCCAGCATTTT. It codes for CASANDGPRNQPQHF.

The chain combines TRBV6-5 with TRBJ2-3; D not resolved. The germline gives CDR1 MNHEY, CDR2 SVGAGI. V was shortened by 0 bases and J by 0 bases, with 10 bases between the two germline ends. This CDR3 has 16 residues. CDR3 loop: CASSYSNFPSTDTQYF. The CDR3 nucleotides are TGTGCCAGCAGTTACTCGAATTTCCCTAGCACAGATACGCAGTATTTT.

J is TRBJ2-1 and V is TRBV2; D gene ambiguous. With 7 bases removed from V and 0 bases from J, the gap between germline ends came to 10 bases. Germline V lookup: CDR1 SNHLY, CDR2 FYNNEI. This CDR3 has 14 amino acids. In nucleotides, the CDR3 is TGTGCCAGCACACAGACGAGCTCCTACAATGAGCAGTTCTTC. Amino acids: CASTQTSSYNEQFF. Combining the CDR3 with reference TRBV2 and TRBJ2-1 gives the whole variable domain EPEVTQTPSHQVTQMGQEVILRCVPISNHLYFYWYRQILGQKVEFLVSFYNNEISEKSEIFDDQFSVERPDGSNFTLKIRSTKLEDSAMYFCASTQTSSYNEQFFGPGTRLTVL.

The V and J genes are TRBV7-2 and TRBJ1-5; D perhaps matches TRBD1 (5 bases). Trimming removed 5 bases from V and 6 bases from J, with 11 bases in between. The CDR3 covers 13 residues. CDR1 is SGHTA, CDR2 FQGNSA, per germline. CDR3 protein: CASSPSQGQPQHF. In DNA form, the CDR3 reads TGTGCCAGCAGCCCTTCGCAGGGTCAGCCCCAGCATTTT.

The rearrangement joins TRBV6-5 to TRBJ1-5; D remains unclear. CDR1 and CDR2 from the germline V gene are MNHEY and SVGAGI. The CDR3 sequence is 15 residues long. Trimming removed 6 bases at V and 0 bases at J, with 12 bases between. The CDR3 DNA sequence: TGTGCCAGCAGATCCACTCAGTATAGCAATCAGCCCCAGCATTTT. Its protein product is CASRSTQYSNQPQHF.

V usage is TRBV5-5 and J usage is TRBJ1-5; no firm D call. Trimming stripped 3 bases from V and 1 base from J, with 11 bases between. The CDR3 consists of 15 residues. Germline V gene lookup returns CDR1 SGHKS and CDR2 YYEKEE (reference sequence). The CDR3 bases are TGTGCCAGCAGCTCAGGACCGGGGAGCAATCAGCCCCAGCATTTT. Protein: CASSSGPGSNQPQHF.

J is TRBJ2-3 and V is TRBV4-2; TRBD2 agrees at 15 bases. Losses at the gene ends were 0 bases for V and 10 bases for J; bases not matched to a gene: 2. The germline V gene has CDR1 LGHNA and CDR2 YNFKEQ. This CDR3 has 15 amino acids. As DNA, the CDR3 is TGTGCCAGCAGCCAAGAGCGGACTAGCGGGAGGGCGCAGTATTTT. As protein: CASSQERTSGRAQYF.

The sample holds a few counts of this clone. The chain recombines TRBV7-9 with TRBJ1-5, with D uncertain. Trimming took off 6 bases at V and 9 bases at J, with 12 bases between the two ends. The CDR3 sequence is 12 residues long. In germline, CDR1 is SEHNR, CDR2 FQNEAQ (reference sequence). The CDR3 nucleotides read TGTGCCAGCAGGGCTACTGAGGGGCCCCAGCATTTT. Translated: CASRATEGPQHF.

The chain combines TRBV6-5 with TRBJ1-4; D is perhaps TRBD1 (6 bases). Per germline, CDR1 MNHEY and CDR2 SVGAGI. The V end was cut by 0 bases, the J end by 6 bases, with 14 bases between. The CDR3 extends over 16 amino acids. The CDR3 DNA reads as TGTGCCAGCAGTTACTCCAACGGGACAAGTTATGAAAAACTGTTTTTT. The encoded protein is CASSYSNGTSYEKLFF.

CDR3 DNA: TGTGCCAGCAGTGGAGGACTCCGGTACAATGAGCAGTTCTTC. It codes for CASSGGLRYNEQFF. The rearrangement uses TRBV25-1 and TRBJ2-1; a weak D match, TRBD2 (5 bases). This CDR3 has 14 residues. Germline assignment: CDR1 MGHDK and CDR2 SYGVNS. V was shortened by 4 bases and J by 4 bases, with 11 bases between the two germline ends.

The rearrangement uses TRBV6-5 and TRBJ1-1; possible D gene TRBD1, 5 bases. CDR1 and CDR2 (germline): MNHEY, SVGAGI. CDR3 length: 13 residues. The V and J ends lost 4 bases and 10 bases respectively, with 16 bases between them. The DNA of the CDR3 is TGTGCCAGCAGTTCTAGTAGGGGATATGGAGCTTTCTTT. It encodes CASSSSRGYGAFF.

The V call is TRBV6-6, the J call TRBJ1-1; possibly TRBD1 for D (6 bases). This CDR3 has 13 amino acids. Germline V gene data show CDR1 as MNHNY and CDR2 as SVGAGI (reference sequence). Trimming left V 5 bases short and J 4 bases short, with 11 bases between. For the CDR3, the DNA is TGTGCCAGCAGTCCAGGGGTGGCCACTGAAGCTTTCTTT. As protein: CASSPGVATEAFF.